The 15 T cell receptor beta chains reported below all come from one sample, sequenced in a study of OX40 agonist ivuxolimab in advanced cancers. Only in-frame clones appear in the TCRdb table, and some are missing; sequencing was by immunoSEQ multiplex PCR. The table includes about 40,000 clones, more than 85% detected once. Sequenced here: CD4+ or CD8+ T cells sorted from blood, sampled in a trial of the OX40 agonist ivuxolimab. All receptors derive from an adult with an advanced solid tumor such as melanoma, head and neck, liver or kidney cancer.

The chain recombines TRBV6-5 with TRBJ1-6; D remains ambiguous. The CDR3 sequence is 13 residues long. Germline-derived CDR1 and CDR2 are MNHEY and SVGAGI. V was cut by 2 bases and J by 7 bases, with 6 bases left in between. The CDR3 sequence: CASSYGLNSPLHF. The CDR3, as DNA: TGTGCCAGCAGTTACGGATTAAATTCACCCCTCCACTTT.

V usage is TRBV2 and J usage is TRBJ1-5; no reliable D call. V was shortened by 4 bases and J by 4 bases, with 26 bases between the two germline ends. The germline V gene has CDR1 SNHLY and CDR2 FYNNEI. CDR3 length: 19 amino acids. CDR3 nucleotides: TGTGCCAGCAGTGCACGAGCGAGGGCTGGGGTCCGGGCTAATCAGCCCCAGCATTTT. Residues: CASSARARAGVRANQPQHF.

V gene TRBV29-1 combines with J gene TRBJ2-3, with D perhaps TRBD1 or TRBD2 (6 bases each). This CDR3 spans 15 amino acids. CDR1 is SQVTM, CDR2 ANQGSEA, per germline. Between the trimmed V and J ends, which lost 1 base and 4 bases, there was a span of 15 bases. The CDR3 region is CSVEGLGGRSDTQYF. In nucleotides, the CDR3 is TGCAGCGTTGAAGGACTGGGGGGCCGGTCAGATACGCAGTATTTT.

The genes are TRBV27 and TRBJ1-5, with D perhaps matching TRBD1 (6 bases). Trimming left V 0 bases short and J 6 bases short, with 18 bases between. The CDR3 length is 17 residues. CDR1 is MNHEY, CDR2 SMNVEV, per germline (reference sequence). The CDR3 region is CASSLSGTGTRTQPQHF. CDR3 bases: TGTGCCAGCAGTTTATCGGGGACGGGGACACGGACTCAGCCCCAGCATTTT.

The chain carries TRBV28 and TRBJ1-1; tentative D call: TRBD1 (6 bases). The CDR3 length is 14 residues. Germline loops: CDR1 MDHEN, CDR2 SYDVKM. Trimming left V 2 bases short and J 6 bases short, with 13 bases between. The CDR3 DNA reads TGTGCCAGCAGTTTACCGGGGACAAGGCCTGAAGCTTTCTTT. Translated, it gives CASSLPGTRPEAFF.

Only one count was recorded for this clone. The chain is built from TRBV19 and TRBJ2-4; no reliable D call. The CDR3 contains 15 residues. Per germline, CDR1 LNHDA and CDR2 SQIVND (reference sequence). V lost 9 bases and J lost 1, with 16 bases in between. The CDR3: CARPPSKNAKNIQYF. CDR3 DNA: TGTGCCAGACCGCCAAGTAAAAATGCCAAAAACATTCAGTACTTC. The whole variable domain, filled in from reference TRBV19 and TRBJ2-4, reads DGGITQSPKYLFRKEGQNVTLSCEQNLNHDAMYWYRQDPGQGLRLIYYSQIVNDFQKGDIAEGYSVSREKKESFPLTVTSAQKNPTAFYLCARPPSKNAKNIQYFGAGTRLSVL.

The rearrangement uses TRBV11-2 and TRBJ2-5; D possibly matches TRBD1 or TRBD2 (6 bases each). The CDR3 extends over 14 amino acids. The V and J ends lost 3 bases and 5 bases respectively, with 13 bases between them. CDR1 SGHAT and CDR2 FQNNGV come from the germline V gene. CDR3 nucleotides: TGTGCCAGCAGCTTCGGAGGGGGAAGGGAGACCCAGTACTTC. Translation: CASSFGGGRETQYF.

V gene TRBV7-6 combines with J gene TRBJ2-5; a possible D gene is TRBD2 (5 bases). Germline CDR1 is SGHVS and CDR2 is FNYEAQ. V shed 5 bases and J shed 2 bases, with 18 bases lying between them. The CDR3 is 16 amino acids. CDR3 coding DNA: TGTGCCAGCAGCCGAGGGTTAGGAGGCGTTCAAGAGACCCAGTACTTC. Translated: CASSRGLGGVQETQYF.

The chain couples TRBV7-2 to TRBJ1-1; TRBD1 agrees at 7 bases. Germline CDR1 is SGHTA and CDR2 is FQGNSA. The trim removed 4 bases at V and 6 bases at J, leaving 5 bases unmatched. This CDR3 is built from 13 residues. CDR3 protein: CASSSQGKAEAFF. The CDR3, as DNA: TGTGCCAGCAGCTCACAGGGGAAGGCTGAAGCTTTCTTT.

This chain uses TRBV5-4 with TRBJ2-7, with D uncertain. CDR3 length: 13 residues. Trimming removed 0 bases from V and 6 bases from J, with 10 bases in between. In germline, CDR1 is SGHNT, CDR2 YYREEE (reference sequence). The DNA of the CDR3 is TGTGCCAGCAGCTTGGAGTCCGTTTCCGAGCAGTACTTC. This translates into CASSLESVSEQYF.

The genes are TRBV18 and TRBJ2-5; D is perhaps TRBD1 or TRBD2 (5 bases each). Germline values: CDR1 KGHSH, CDR2 LQKENI. V was shortened by 0 bases and J by 5 bases, with 7 bases between the two germline ends. The CDR3 runs to 13 residues. Here the CDR3 reads CASSPPGAETQYF. In DNA, the CDR3 is TGTGCCAGCTCACCACCCGGGGCGGAGACCCAGTACTTC.

The chain recombines TRBV5-5 with TRBJ1-1; no reliable D call. The CDR3 covers 15 residues. V was cut by 4 bases and J by 3 bases, with 16 bases left in between. Per the germline V gene, CDR1 is SGHKS and CDR2 is YYEKEE (reference sequence). The CDR3 reads CASSALDLRDTEAFF. DNA of the CDR3: TGTGCCAGCAGCGCCTTGGACTTAAGGGACACTGAAGCTTTCTTT.

The table lists this clone with a few counts. V usage is TRBV7-8 and J usage is TRBJ1-6; D unresolved. The length of the CDR3 is 14 residues. Germline values: CDR1 SGHVS, CDR2 FQNEAQ. V lost 3 bases and J lost 7, with 10 bases in between. CDR3 DNA: TGTGCCAGCAGCTTGGCCTCCCCAAATTCACCCCTCCACTTT. It translates to CASSLASPNSPLHF.

The V and J genes are TRBV5-6 and TRBJ2-7; D unclear. V was clipped by 1 base and J by 3 bases, with 5 bases between them. The CDR3 spans 12 residues. Germline V CDR1 and CDR2: SGHDT, YYEEEE. CDR3 bases: TGTGCCAGCAGCTTGACGAGCTACGAGCAGTACTTC. Amino acids: CASSLTSYEQYF.

The chain joins TRBV7-2 to TRBJ2-2, with D possibly called TRBD1 or TRBD2 (5 bases each). CDR1 is SGHTA, CDR2 FQGNSA, per germline. V dropped 3 bases and J dropped 1 base, with 15 bases sitting between them. This CDR3 is built from 17 residues. CDR3 nucleotide sequence: TGTGCCAGCAGCTTTCTCCTGGGGGTGGGGAACACCGGGGAGCTGTTTTTT. Protein: CASSFLLGVGNTGELFF.